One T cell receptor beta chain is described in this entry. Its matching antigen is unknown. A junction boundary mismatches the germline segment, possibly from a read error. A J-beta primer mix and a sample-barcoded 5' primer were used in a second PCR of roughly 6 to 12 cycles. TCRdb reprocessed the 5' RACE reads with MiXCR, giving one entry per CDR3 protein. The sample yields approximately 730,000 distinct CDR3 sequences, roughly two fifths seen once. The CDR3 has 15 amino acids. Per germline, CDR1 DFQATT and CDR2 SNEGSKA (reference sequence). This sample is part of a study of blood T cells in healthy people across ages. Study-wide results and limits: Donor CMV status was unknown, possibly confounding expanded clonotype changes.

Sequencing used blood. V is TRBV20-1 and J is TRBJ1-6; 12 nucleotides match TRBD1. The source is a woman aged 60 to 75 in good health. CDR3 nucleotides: TGCGGTGCTAGAGCTGGGACAGGGGGCGGCTCACCCCTCCACTTT. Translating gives CGARAGTGGGSPLHF.